This TCR beta chain was recovered during a study of spatial heterogeneity in lung cancer. Study results and caveats: Tumoral mutation counts were tracked by counts of expanded intratumoral alpha and beta TCRs.

Time point denoted: sample taken at primary tumor resection. From tumor, nontumor lung or frozen PBMC, whole RNA was taken unsorted for sequencing. In the case of this clonotype: Its antigen is unknown.

The CDR3 extends over 17 amino acids. Per germline, CDR1 SQVTM and CDR2 ANQGSEA. Trimming took 7 bases from V and 0 from J; bases not matched to a gene: 13. Every individual TCR cDNA molecule carried its own unique molecular identifier, which allowed correction of PCR and sequencing errors. TCRdb redid the calling of the 5' RACE reads with MiXCR, one entry per CDR3 protein. The sample yields 10,000 or so distinct CDR3 sequences, roughly 8.4% seen once. The V gene is TRBV29-1, the J gene TRBJ2-1; TRBD2 matches at 9 bases. The input for sequencing was lung tumor tissue, taken at surgery. This receptor was obtained from a male donor with early-stage non-small cell lung cancer. Written as DNA, the CDR3 is TGCAGCGCCGTCGGGCTAGCGGGGTACCTCTCCTACAATGAGCAGTTCTTC. Translation gives CSAVGLAGYLSYNEQFF.